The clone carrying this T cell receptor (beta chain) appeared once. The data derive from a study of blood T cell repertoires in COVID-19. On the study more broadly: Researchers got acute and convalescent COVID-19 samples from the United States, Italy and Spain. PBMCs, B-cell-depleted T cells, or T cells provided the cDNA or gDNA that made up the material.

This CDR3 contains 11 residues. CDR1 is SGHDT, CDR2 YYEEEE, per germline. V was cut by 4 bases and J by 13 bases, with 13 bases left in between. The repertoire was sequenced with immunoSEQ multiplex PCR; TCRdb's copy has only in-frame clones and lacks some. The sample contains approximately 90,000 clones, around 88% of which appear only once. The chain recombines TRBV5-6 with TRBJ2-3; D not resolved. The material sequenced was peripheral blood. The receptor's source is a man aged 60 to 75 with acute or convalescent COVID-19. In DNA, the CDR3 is TGTGCCAGCAGCCCCTCCCGGAGAAAGTATTTT. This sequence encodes CASSPSRRKYF.